This TCR beta chain was retrieved from a study of shared clonotypes between healthy human individuals. Points from the study as a whole: Measured sharing among donors was expected to vary with sequencing depth.

The germline CDR1 and CDR2 sequences are KGHSH and LQKENI. This CDR3 has 15 residues. Trimming cost V 6 bases and J 4 bases; bases outside gene matches: 8. Execution of the assay was at deep level. Profiled with immunoSEQ multiplex PCR; TCRdb holds only in-frame clones, not every one. Of about 480,000 clones listed, about three quarters are singletons. Donors, healthy HIV-negative adults, lacked recent acute infections or vaccinations. As to this clone: Its target is not known.

The receptor's source is a woman aged 40 to 50 in good health. Some clones in this sample may be carry-over from other donors' samples. Source material: PBMCs. The chain recombines TRBV18 with TRBJ1-3; TRBD1 matches 8 bases. CDR3 DNA sequence: TGTGCCAGCTCTCCGGACAGGGCTATCGGAAACACCATATATTTT. It translates to CASSPDRAIGNTIYF.